This T cell receptor (beta chain) was found in a study of OX40 agonist ivuxolimab in advanced cancers. The CDR3 totals 15 residues. The germline CDR1 and CDR2 sequences are SGHRS and YFSETQ. V shed 3 bases and J shed 0 bases, with 12 bases lying between them. Regarding the study as a whole: Those patients achieving a partial response at 0.1-3.0 mg/kg showed among the lowest clonal expansion.

About this clone itself: Its specificity is not known.

Using immunoSEQ multiplex PCR, the repertoire was profiled, and TCRdb retains in-frame clones only, with some absent. The table lists tens of thousands of clones, approximately 84% of them singletons, with about 22% in the top ten. The study sampled blood at baseline, cycle 4 day 1, and cycle 7 day 1. The sequencing here drew on CD4+ or CD8+ T cells sorted from blood, taken in a trial of the OX40 agonist ivuxolimab. This TCR came from an adult with an advanced solid tumor such as melanoma, head and neck, liver or kidney cancer. This chain uses TRBV5-1 with TRBJ2-5; D is uncertain. This chain's CDR3 is CASSSVYGYQETQYF. The DNA for the CDR3 is TGCGCCAGCAGCTCCGTGTATGGTTACCAAGAGACCCAGTACTTC.